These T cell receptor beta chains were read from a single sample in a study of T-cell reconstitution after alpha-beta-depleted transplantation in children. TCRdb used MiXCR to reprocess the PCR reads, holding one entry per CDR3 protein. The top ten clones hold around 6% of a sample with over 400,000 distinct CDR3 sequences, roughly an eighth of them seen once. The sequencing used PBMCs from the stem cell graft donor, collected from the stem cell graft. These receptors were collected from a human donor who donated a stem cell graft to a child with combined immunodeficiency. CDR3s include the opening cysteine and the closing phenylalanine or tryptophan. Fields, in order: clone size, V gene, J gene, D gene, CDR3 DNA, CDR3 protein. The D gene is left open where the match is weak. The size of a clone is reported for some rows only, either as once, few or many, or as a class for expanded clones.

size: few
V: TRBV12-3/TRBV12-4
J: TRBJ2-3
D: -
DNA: TGTGCCAGCAGTTTAGCGCTAAGGCGCACAGATACGCAGTATTTT
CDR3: CASSLALRRTDTQYF

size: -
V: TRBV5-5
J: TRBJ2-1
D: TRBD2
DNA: TGTGCCAGCAGCTTGGATCCTAGCGGGAGTAATGGTGAGCAGTTCTTC
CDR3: CASSLDPSGSNGEQFF

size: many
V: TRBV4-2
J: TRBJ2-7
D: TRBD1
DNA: TGTGCCAGCAGCCAAGATAGAGGGGGCGCCTCGTACTTC
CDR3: CASSQDRGGASYF

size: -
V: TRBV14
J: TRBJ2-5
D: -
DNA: TGTGCCAGCAGCCAAGTCGCCTCCGTCGGGAGTCATTCCCCGTACCAAGAGACCCAGTACTTC
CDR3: CASSQVASVGSHSPYQETQYF

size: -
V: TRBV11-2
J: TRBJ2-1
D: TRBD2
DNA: TGTGCCAGCAGCTTAGAGGGACTAGCGGGAGCTTTTGGTAATGAGCAGTTCTTC
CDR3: CASSLEGLAGAFGNEQFF

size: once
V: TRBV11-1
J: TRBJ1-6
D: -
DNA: TGTGCCAGCAGAGCGGGGGCTCGATTTTCCAATAATTCACCCCTCCACTTT
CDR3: CASRAGARFSNNSPLHF

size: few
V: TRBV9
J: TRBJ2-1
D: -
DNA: TGTGCCAGCAGCGTAGCTGGCGGAAGAAATGAGCAGTTCTTC
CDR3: CASSVAGGRNEQFF

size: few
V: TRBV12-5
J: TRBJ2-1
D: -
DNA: TGTGCTAGTGGTTTATATCAGAACAATGAGCAGTTCTTC
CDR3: CASGLYQNNEQFF

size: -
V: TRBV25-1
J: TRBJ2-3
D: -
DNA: TGTGCCAGCAGTGACCCCCGGGGCCCAGATACGCAGTATTTT
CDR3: CASSDPRGPDTQYF

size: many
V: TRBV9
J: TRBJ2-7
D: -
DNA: TGTGCCAGCAGCGTAGGAGTCGGTAGCTCCTACGAGCAGTACTTC
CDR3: CASSVGVGSSYEQYF

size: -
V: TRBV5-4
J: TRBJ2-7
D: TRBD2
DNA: TGTGCCAGCGGGGGGGATCTTTCCGGTAACGAGCAGTACTTC
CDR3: CASGGDLSGNEQYF

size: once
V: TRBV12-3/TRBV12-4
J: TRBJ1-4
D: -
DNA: TGTGCCAGCAGTCCGAGTGGGATCGAAAAACTGTTTTTT
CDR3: CASSPSGIEKLFF

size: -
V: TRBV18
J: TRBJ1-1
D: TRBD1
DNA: TGTGCCAGCTCGTCGACAGGGGGCAAGACTGAAGCTTTCTTT
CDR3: CASSSTGGKTEAFF

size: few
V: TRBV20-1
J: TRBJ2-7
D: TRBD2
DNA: TGCAGTGCCATGCTAGCGGGACGTTCCTACGAGCAGTACTTC
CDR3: CSAMLAGRSYEQYF

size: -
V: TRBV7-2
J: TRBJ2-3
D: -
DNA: TGTGCCAGCAGCTATAAGGCGGACACAGATACGCAGTATTTT
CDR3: CASSYKADTDTQYF

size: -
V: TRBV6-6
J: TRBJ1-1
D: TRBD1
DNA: TGTGCCAGCATAGGGACAGGGGATACTGAAGCTTTCTTT
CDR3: CASIGTGDTEAFF

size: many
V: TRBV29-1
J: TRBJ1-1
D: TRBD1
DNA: TGCAGCGTACAACCAACAGGGGCGCACACTGAAGCTTTCTTT
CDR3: CSVQPTGAHTEAFF

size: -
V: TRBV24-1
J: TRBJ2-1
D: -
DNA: TGTGCCACCAGTGATTTGTCGGGCCCACACAATGAGCAGTTCTTC
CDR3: CATSDLSGPHNEQFF

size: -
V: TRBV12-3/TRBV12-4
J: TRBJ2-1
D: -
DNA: TGTGCCAGCAGCTTCGGGTGGTCAACAGATATGGAAAATGAGCAGTTCTTC
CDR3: CASSFGWSTDMENEQFF

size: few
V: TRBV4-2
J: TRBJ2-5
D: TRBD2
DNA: TGTGCCAGCAGCCAAGATGGAGCGGGGGGCCAAGAGACCCAGTACTTC
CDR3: CASSQDGAGGQETQYF

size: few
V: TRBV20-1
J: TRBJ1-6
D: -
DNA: TGCAGTGCTAGAGATCGAAGGCAGCGGCCCGCACCCCTCCACTTT
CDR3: CSARDRRQRPAPLHF

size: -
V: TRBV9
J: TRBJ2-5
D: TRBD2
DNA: TGTGCCAGCAGCGAATATGTCTTCGGGGGGGAAGAGACCCAGTACTTC
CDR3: CASSEYVFGGEETQYF

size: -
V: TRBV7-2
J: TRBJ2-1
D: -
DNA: TGTGCCAGCAGCTTACCGGGACGCCTGAGCTCCTACAATGAGCAGTTCTTC
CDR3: CASSLPGRLSSYNEQFF

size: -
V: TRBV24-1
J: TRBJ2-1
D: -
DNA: TGTGCCACCACCCGCGGGCGGGGGCGGGTTTACAATGAGCAGTTCTTC
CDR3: CATTRGRGRVYNEQFF

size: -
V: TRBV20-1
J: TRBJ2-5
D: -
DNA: TGCAGTGCTAAGCTCCTTGGGCCGTTAGAGACCCAGTACTTC
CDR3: CSAKLLGPLETQYF